Shown below are 18 T cell receptor beta chains from a single sample sequenced in a study of blood T cell repertoires in COVID-19. The protocol was immunoSEQ multiplex PCR, while the TCRdb copy is restricted to in-frame clones and leaves out a portion. The sample consists of about 93,000 clones, about nine tenths of them appearing once. Input material: peripheral blood. The receptors derive from a man aged 55 to 70 with COVID-19, enrolled during active disease.

The genes are TRBV10-2 and TRBJ1-1, with 10 positions matching TRBD1. The V and J ends lost 4 bases and 5 bases, in that order; junction bases with no gene match: 1. This CDR3 comprises 13 residues. Germline assignment: CDR1 WSHSY and CDR2 SAAADI. The CDR3 bases are TGCGCCAGCAGTGGGACAGGGGGAACTGAAGCTTTCTTT. Its protein is CASSGTGGTEAFF.

The V call is TRBV2, the J call TRBJ2-7; 9 bases line up with TRBD2. Germline values: CDR1 SNHLY, CDR2 FYNNEI. The CDR3 length is 13 residues. The V and J ends lost 6 bases and 3 bases, in that order; junction bases with no gene match: 3. The chain's CDR3 is CASRLSGSYEQYF. The DNA of the CDR3 is TGTGCCAGCAGGCTTAGCGGGAGCTACGAGCAGTACTTC. Full variable domain (rest looked up from reference TRBV2 and TRBJ2-7): EPEVTQTPSHQVTQMGQEVILRCVPISNHLYFYWYRQILGQKVEFLVSFYNNEISEKSEIFDDQFSVERPDGSNFTLKIRSTKLEDSAMYFCASRLSGSYEQYFGPGTRLTVT.

The rearrangement joins TRBV28 to TRBJ2-7; weak D call: TRBD2 (6 bases). V was shortened by 7 bases and J by 7 bases, with 20 bases between the two germline ends. CDR1 MDHEN and CDR2 SYDVKM come from the germline V gene. The CDR3 covers 14 residues. Here the CDR3 reads CASTYSGLQVEQYF. The CDR3 DNA is TGTGCCAGCACTTATTCGGGACTTCAAGTGGAGCAGTACTTC.

The rearrangement links TRBV4-1 to TRBJ1-4; D is possibly TRBD1 (6 bases). Per germline, CDR1 MGHRA and CDR2 YSYEKL. The length of the CDR3 is 15 residues. Trimming took 4 bases from V and 7 from J, leaving 16 bases between them. CDR3 loop: CASSPPRGAGEKLFF. CDR3 nucleotide sequence: TGCGCCAGCAGCCCCCCCCGGGGGGCGGGTGAAAAACTGTTTTTT.

This clone was seen only once. The chain is built from TRBV5-1 and TRBJ2-7; possible D gene TRBD1, 6 bases. The CDR3 runs to 16 residues. Germline V CDR1 and CDR2: SGHRS, YFSETQ. The V gene lost 3 bases and the J gene lost 6 bases, with 22 bases spanning the gap. CDR3 protein: CASSSHPSGDTFEQYF. CDR3 bases: TGCGCCAGCAGCTCCCACCCATCTGGGGACACATTCGAGCAGTACTTC.

J is TRBJ1-6 and V is TRBV30; unclear D gene. This CDR3 is 15 amino acids long. V lost 3 bases, J lost 0 bases, and 9 bases lay in between. Germline lookup yields CDR1 GTSNPN and CDR2 SVGIG (reference sequence). CDR3 protein: CAWSLISSYNSPLHF. DNA of the CDR3: TGTGCCTGGAGCCTTATTAGCTCCTATAATTCACCCCTCCACTTT.

The genes are TRBV24-1 and TRBJ1-2; 8 positions match TRBD1. Trimming cost V 4 bases and J 8 bases; bases outside gene matches: 8. CDR1 is KGHDR and CDR2 is SFDVKD in the germline V gene. The CDR3 totals 14 residues. CDR3 sequence reads: CATSDPGQEPGYTF. The DNA for the CDR3 is TGTGCCACCAGTGACCCGGGACAGGAGCCCGGCTACACCTTC.

The genes are TRBV4-2 and TRBJ2-5; TRBD2 might be the D (6 bases). V shed 4 bases and J shed 0 bases, with 18 bases lying between them. The CDR3 contains 17 residues. Germline V gene lookup returns CDR1 LGHNA and CDR2 YNFKEQ. DNA for the CDR3: TGTGCCAGCAGCCCCCAGCCCCGGGCTAGCGACCAAGAGACCCAGTACTTC. Encoded protein: CASSPQPRASDQETQYF.

The V gene is TRBV5-1, the J gene TRBJ1-2, with D possibly matching TRBD1 (6 bases). Trimming removed 4 bases from V and 2 bases from J, with 15 bases in between. This CDR3 has 15 amino acids. Germline V gene sequence: CDR1 SGHRS, CDR2 YFSETQ. CDR3 in DNA: TGCGCCAGCAGCCCCCCTGGACAGATGAACTATGGCTACACCTTC. This sequence encodes CASSPPGQMNYGYTF.

The chain has TRBV6-5 and TRBJ1-4; TRBD1 matches 7 bases. Germline CDR1 reads MNHEY; CDR2 reads SVGAGI. Germline trimming cut 4 bases from V and 4 bases from J; bases unmatched to any gene: 6. The CDR3 runs 15 residues. CDR3 amino acids: CASSLRTGDNEKLFF. In DNA, the CDR3 is TGTGCCAGCAGTTTGAGGACAGGTGATAATGAAAAACTGTTTTTT.

V is TRBV24-1 and J is TRBJ2-7; perhaps TRBD2 as D (6 bases). V lost 4 bases, J lost 0 bases, and 9 bases lay in between. This CDR3 comprises 14 residues. Germline CDR1 reads KGHDR; CDR2 reads SFDVKD. In nucleotides, the CDR3 is TGTGCCACCAGTGAGGGGACTCACTCCTACGAGCAGTACTTC. Translating it yields CATSEGTHSYEQYF.

The V call is TRBV7-2, the J call TRBJ2-5; no firm D call. The V end was cut by 2 bases, the J end by 0 bases, with 7 bases between. Per the germline V gene, CDR1 is SGHTA and CDR2 is FQGNSA. There are 14 residues in the CDR3. CDR3 protein: CASSLMGYQETQYF. CDR3 sequence (DNA): TGTGCCAGCAGCTTAATGGGCTACCAAGAGACCCAGTACTTC.

The rearrangement links TRBV12-3 or TRBV12-4 to TRBJ1-1; D is undetermined. Trimming took off 5 bases at V and 0 bases at J, with 7 bases between the two ends. The CDR3 has 13 amino acids. This CDR3 is CASSRLLNTEAFF. The CDR3 nucleotides read TGTGCCAGCAGTCGACTGCTGAACACTGAAGCTTTCTTT.

This sequence joins TRBV29-1 and TRBJ1-1; D unclear. Per germline, CDR1 SQVTM and CDR2 ANQGSEA. The germline V and J ends were trimmed by 8 bases and 0 bases, with 4 bases remaining between them. The CDR3 covers 10 residues. In nucleotides, the CDR3 is TGCAGCATAATGAACACTGAAGCTTTCTTT. Translating it yields CSIMNTEAFF.

The CDR3 region is CASSQDALKAFF. CDR3 nucleotides: TGTGCCAGCAGCCAAGATGCGCTGAAGGCTTTCTTT. The rearrangement uses TRBV3-1 (or the pseudogene TRBV3-2) and TRBJ1-1; no definite D call. This CDR3 is built from 12 residues. The V gene lost 0 bases and the J gene lost 11 bases, with 10 bases spanning the gap. CDR1 is LGHDT, CDR2 YNNKEL, per germline (reference sequence).

This clone was recorded only once. The chain couples TRBV5-1 to TRBJ2-3, with TRBD2 matching over 7 bases. The CDR3 has 14 amino acids. Germline V gene lookup returns CDR1 SGHRS and CDR2 YFSETQ. V gave up 0 bases and J gave up 6 bases; unmatched junction bases: 4. The chain's CDR3 is CASSLGAGEDTQYF. The CDR3 coding sequence is TGCGCCAGCAGCTTGGGGGCGGGAGAGGATACGCAGTATTTT.

V usage is TRBV7-9 and J usage is TRBJ1-3, with D uncertain. The CDR3 totals 13 residues. V lost 4 bases to trimming and J lost 6 bases, with 10 bases between them. Germline CDR1 is SEHNR and CDR2 is FQNEAQ (reference sequence). CDR3 sequence: CASSSRETNTIYF. The CDR3 DNA sequence: TGTGCCAGCAGCTCCCGCGAAACAAACACCATATATTTT.

The genes are TRBV7-8 and TRBJ1-2, with 7 bases lining up with TRBD1. Germline CDR1 is SGHVS and CDR2 is FQNEAQ. V gave up 4 bases and J gave up 5 bases; unmatched junction bases: 13. The CDR3 loop spans 16 amino acids. In DNA form, the CDR3 reads TGTGCCAGCAGCTCAGACTACGAGGGGGCGCATTATGGCTACACCTTC. The encoded protein is CASSSDYEGAHYGYTF.